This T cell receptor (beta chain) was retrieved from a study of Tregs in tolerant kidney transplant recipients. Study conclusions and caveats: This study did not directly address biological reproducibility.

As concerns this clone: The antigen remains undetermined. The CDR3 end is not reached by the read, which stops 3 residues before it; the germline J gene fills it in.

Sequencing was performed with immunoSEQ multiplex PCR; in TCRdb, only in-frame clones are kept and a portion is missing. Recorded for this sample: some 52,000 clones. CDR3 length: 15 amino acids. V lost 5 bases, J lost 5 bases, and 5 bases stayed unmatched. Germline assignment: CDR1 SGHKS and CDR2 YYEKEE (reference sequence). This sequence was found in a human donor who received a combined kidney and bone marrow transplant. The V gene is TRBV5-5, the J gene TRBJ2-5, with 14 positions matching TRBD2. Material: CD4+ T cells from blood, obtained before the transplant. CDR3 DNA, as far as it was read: TGTGCCAGCAGAAGACTAGCGGGGGGGCGGGAGACC. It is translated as CASRRLAGGRET. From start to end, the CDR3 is CASRRLAGGRETQYF.